This entry is about one T cell receptor beta chain. The entry originates in a study of blood T cell repertoires in COVID-19. Study overall: Sites in the United States, Italy and Spain provided acute and convalescent COVID-19 samples. PBMCs, B-cell-depleted T cells, or T cells were the source of the cDNA or gDNA that made up the material.

Assay used: immunoSEQ multiplex PCR; TCRdb lists only in-frame clones, some missing. The sample has roughly 200,000 clones, almost 90% seen once. The source of this sequence is a man aged 18 to 30 with active or convalescent COVID-19. Material for sequencing was peripheral blood.

The CDR3 spells CAISGVGDRDFGGQYF. The CDR3 coding sequence is TGTGCCATCAGTGGAGTAGGGGACAGGGACTTCGGGGGGCAGTACTTC. The rearrangement links TRBV10-3 to TRBJ2-7; 9 bases map to TRBD1. CDR1 is ENHRY and CDR2 is SYGVKD in the germline V gene. The CDR3 covers 16 residues. Trimming removed 4 bases from V and 9 bases from J; junction bases left unmatched: 16.